This T cell receptor beta chain was sequenced in a study of T cells in localized non-small cell lung cancer. The study's findings and limits: Tumor samples were not multi-region, leaving intratumor heterogeneity unexcluded. Adjacent lung was found to contain a median roughly 58 of the top 100 tumor clones.

The assay was immunoSEQ multiplex PCR, and TCRdb's table has in-frame clones only and misses some. Found here are about 70,000 clones, roughly nine tenths of them singletons; the top ten hold just over 20%. Comments on this clone: Antigen specificity is unknown.

V was trimmed by 3 bases and J by 7 bases, leaving 7 bases between them. This CDR3 has 13 residues. From germline, CDR1 is SNHLY and CDR2 FYNNEI. Sequencing used peripheral blood, obtained before any cancer treatment. The rearrangement links TRBV2 to TRBJ1-6; D is undetermined. The TCR was taken from a male donor older than 55 with stage III squamous cell lung carcinoma. CDR3 region: CASSEDPNSPLHF. The CDR3 coding sequence is TGTGCCAGCAGTGAGGACCCCAATTCACCCCTCCACTTT.